This TCR beta chain was sequenced during a study of cytomegalovirus exposure and HLA in healthy donors (dated by TCRdb to 2016 to 2017). As for the study more broadly: An earlier analysis of under 600 of the donors reported approximately 270 Gb of sequence data and approximately 110 million unique TCR beta sequences from 150 million to 200 million T cells. An early release that covered roughly 600 HLA-typed donors contained approximately 300 gigabases of sequencing data and 75 million to 100 million unique TCR sequences. Among the roughly 370 genotyped donors, roughly 80% belonged to the genetic ancestry cluster associated with self-reported Caucasian donors. The study aimed to test whether cataloging public T cell receptors could reveal signatures of past pathogen exposure. The T cell repertoires of 670 or so subjects were profiled by immunosequencing and related to cytomegalovirus serostatus. In addition to the first cohort of hundreds of subjects, a separate validation cohort of 130 or so different subjects was used. High-throughput TCR immunosequencing, statistical association of individual TCRs with disease status, and machine learning were combined to predict cytomegalovirus infection status. A later analysis re-examined previously published TCR beta repertoires from more than 550 donors and added high-resolution HLA genotyping to investigate patterns of TCR occurrence. Rather than using new phenotypic data, the later analysis identified candidate immune exposures from TCR beta sequences and from how often those sequences occurred across donors. An earlier analysis of approximately 630 of the donors applied high-throughput TCR beta sequencing to assess whether each TCR beta V gene segment acted as functional or pseudogenic. Donor age, sex, ethnicity and CMV serostatus were collected together with the repertoire data. A later genetic analysis used genome-wide SNP genotypes for about 55% of the 666 donors, treating that subset as a discovery cohort. All discovery cohort repertoires had been generated using a single sequencing platform. Both class I and class II loci were covered by HLA typing, at four-digit resolution. Typing coverage varied by locus: about 620-630 donors for A, B, C, DRB1 and DQB1; more than 500 for DQA1; over 600 for DPA1; fewer than 480 for DPB1. Several DR-DQ haplotypes were treated as single units for association and clustering because of strong linkage in the cohort. Among 300 to 450 genotyped donors of the cohort, an average of around 240,000 unique TCR beta nucleotide sequences were sequenced per donor, roughly 20% of them non-productive.

As concerns this clone: Its antigen target is currently unknown. No base quality values were provided; no much bigger clone lies one nucleotide off.

V loses 0 bases, J loses 4 bases, and the germline ends lie 11 bases apart. The CDR3 runs 14 residues from the cysteine to the phenylalanine. Only CDR3 DNA is held: 42 bases, read in frame from base 1. Looking up the germline V gene yields CDR1 SGDLS and CDR2 YYNGEE. The library relied on the immunoSEQ multiplex PCR assay. For the multiplex PCR, a mixture combining 60 forward primers for TCR Vbeta segments and 13 reverse primers for TCR Jbeta segments was used. The CDR3 region of rearranged TCR beta genes was amplified from genomic DNA with a multiplex PCR assay. On the Illumina HiSeq System, the amplified TCR beta libraries were sequenced as 87-base-pair reads. Processing in the source paper ran as follows. In a later analysis, tens of millions of unique TCR beta chains were counted across the approximately 640 repertoires, and roughly 11 million of these chains were shared by at least two donors. A nearest-neighbor algorithm error-corrected the raw reads and collapsed the reads into unique sequences, merging closely related sequences to remove PCR and sequencing errors. V, D and J gene segments were assigned by aligning CDR3 sequences to IMGT reference sequences. For a sequence to be retained, a match of at least six nucleotides to both a V gene segment and a J gene segment was required. Rearrangements were classified as productive when the CDR3 lacked stop codons and remained in frame with V and J, and all other rearrangements were classified as non-productive. Following IMGT convention, CDR3 was defined as the stretch from the second conserved V-encoded cysteine to the conserved J-encoded phenylalanine. In an earlier analysis of 500 to 650 of the donors, sequences lacking an unambiguous match to a single V gene segment were excluded. In an earlier analysis of several hundred of the donors, V segments were called functional above 56.7% productive rearrangements and were called segregating when the between-donor standard deviation exceeded 5%. A statistical classification framework was built to diagnose cytomegalovirus status from the catalog of TCR beta chain sequences. In a later analysis, TCR nucleotide sequences were compared against IMGT/GENE-DB human TR gene sequences so that V and J genes could be assigned. In a later analysis, CDR3 sequences and most-parsimonious VDJ recombination scenarios were assigned using the TCRdist pipeline. In a later analysis, every TCR beta chain was defined by the combination of its CDR3 amino acid sequence and its V-gene family, and reads without a unique V-gene family were dropped. In a later analysis, 500 to 650 highly shared, low-generation-probability nucleotide sequences were removed to address suspected cross-contamination and a sequencing artifact. For each public chain, a later analysis derived a clonal expansion index from normalized ranks of inferred template counts within each repertoire. In a later analysis, generation probabilities were computed with a VDJ recombination model fitted to out-of-frame rearrangements, and the resulting probabilities were checked against IGoR. Hypergeometric tests were used in a later analysis to score TCR-TCR, TCR-HLA and TCR-CMV co-occurrence, with a repertoire-size bias correction applied to the TCR pairs. To estimate false discovery rates, a later analysis permuted the HLA or CMV assignments 20 times. In a later analysis, co-occurring TCRs were grouped using DBSCAN, with TCRdist sequence similarity added in when clustering inside HLA-allele-positive subsets. Repertoires with fewer than 30,000 or more than 120,000 public chains, plus five repertoires with anomalous nucleotide sharing, were excluded from co-occurrence clustering. Imported from immuneACCESS, the table was reduced by TCRdb to in-frame sequences with V and J called. These copies leave out some clones; in studies compared against another copy, an unresolved V gene accounts for under half, and the cause of the remainder is not known. V, J and clone size are those of that table, while D and trimming were read from the DNA. The sample table lists approximately 140,000 clones, around 78% of them with a count of one. Together, the top ten hold approximately 1.5% of the sample.

Here is what the overall study found, with its caveats: The authors suggested that the approach could potentially be extended to other disease states and immunological phenotypes. Most CMV-associated TCR beta chains appeared to be HLA-restricted in a later analysis, and the HLA associations seemed to be driven largely by CMV exposure. A few of the identified cytomegalovirus-associated TCR beta chains were confirmed in vitro to be specific for cytomegalovirus antigens. Sequencing depth was assumed to be roughly uniform across donors in the presence/absence analyses, though that assumption may not hold. While some public TCRs were present in many individuals, most TCR sequences turned up only very rarely across donors. CMV serostatus was the only immune exposure information available for the cohort. Several of the top co-occurrence clusters appeared to be linked to parvovirus B19, influenza, CMV and Epstein-Barr virus, according to a later analysis. Because some donors lacked HLA typing at each locus, the association tests relied only on the typed subset. In this cohort, only TCR beta chains were sequenced, and detectable features were limited by the absence of alpha or paired-chain data. Linkage disequilibrium might explain the correlated functional status among segregating V segments, but an unknown experimental factor could not be excluded. V-gene and J-gene trimming of TCR beta chains was associated with a missense DCLRE1C variant in a later genetic analysis, and the association was replicated in an independent cohort. Assigning TCR associations to individual alleles was difficult when HLA alleles, especially DR and DQ, strongly co-occurred. Some IMGT-functional V segments, including TRBV6-2 and TRBV6-3, could not be told apart with the 87-base-pair reads, so those segments were excluded. A total of roughly 160 TCR beta chains were listed by the study as associated with cytomegalovirus. A further reported finding was that TCR beta sequences accurately predicted the HLA-A and HLA-B alleles for most subjects in the first cohort. A later genetic analysis reported fewer N-insertions in productive TCRs among donors in an Asian-associated ancestry cluster than the approximately 670-donor mean. In a later analysis, TCR association rates were found to vary across HLA loci, with the most associated TCRs seen for DRB1 alleles and the fewest for HLA-C alleles. In a later analysis, HLA-associated TCR beta chains showed more clonal expansion and lower generation probabilities than non-associated chains that were equally common. A later analysis associated about 17,000 TCR beta sequences with specific HLA alleles at a false discovery rate of 0.05. In an earlier analysis of around 500 of the donors, most TCR beta V segments appeared in productive rearrangements about 87% or about 30% of the time, broadly matching IMGT annotations. About 15 rarely observed V segments, including chromosome 9 orphons, were excluded from the earlier analysis of several hundred of the donors because counts were too low. The sequencing pipeline was judged likely to have produced a cluster of highly shared sequence variants as a technical artifact. The classifier was reported to diagnose cytomegalovirus status with high specificity and sensitivity in both the original and validation cohorts.

The cohort comprised some 680 healthy bone marrow donors. At the time of sampling, all cohort members were nominally healthy, though unrecorded immune exposures were likely present. The donor was CMV seronegative and was included in the group of about 400 seronegative cohort members. A peripheral blood sample was collected from each donor, and TCR beta sequencing was performed on peripheral blood mononuclear cells. The Qiagen DNeasy Blood Extraction Kit was used to extract genomic DNA from the blood cell samples. The clonotype originates from a woman between 18 and 30 years old in good health and CMV-seronegative. Source material: PBMCs. The rearrangement combines TRBV9 with TRBJ2-7, with no D gene named confidently. The nucleotide sequence is TGTGCCAGCAGCGTAGGGCAGGTTGTGTACGAGCAGTACTTC. It is translated as CASSVGQVVYEQYF.